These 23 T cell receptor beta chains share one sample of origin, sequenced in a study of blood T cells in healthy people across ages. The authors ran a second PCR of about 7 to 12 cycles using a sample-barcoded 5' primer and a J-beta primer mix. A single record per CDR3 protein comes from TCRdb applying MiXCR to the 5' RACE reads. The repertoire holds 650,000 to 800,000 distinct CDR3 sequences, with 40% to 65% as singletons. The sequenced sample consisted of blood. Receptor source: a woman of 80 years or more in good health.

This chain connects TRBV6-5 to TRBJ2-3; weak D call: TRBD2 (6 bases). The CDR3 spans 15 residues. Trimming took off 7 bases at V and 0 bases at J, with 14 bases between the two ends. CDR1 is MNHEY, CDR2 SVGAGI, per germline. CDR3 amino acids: CASILAETSTDTQYF. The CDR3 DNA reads TGTGCCAGCATCTTAGCGGAGACTAGCACAGATACGCAGTATTTT.

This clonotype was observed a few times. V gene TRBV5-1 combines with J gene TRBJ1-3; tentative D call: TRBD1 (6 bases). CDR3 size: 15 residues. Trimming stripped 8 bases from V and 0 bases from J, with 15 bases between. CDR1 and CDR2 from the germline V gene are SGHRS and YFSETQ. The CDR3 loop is CASSSGESSGNTIYF. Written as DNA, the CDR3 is TGCGCCAGTTCCTCAGGGGAAAGCTCTGGAAACACCATATATTTT. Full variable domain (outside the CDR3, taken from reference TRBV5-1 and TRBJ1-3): KAGVTQTPRYLIKTRGQQVTLSCSPISGHRSVSWYQQTPGQGLQFLFEYFSETQRNKGNFPGRFSGRQFSNSRSEMNVSTLELGDSALYLCASSSGESSGNTIYFGEGSWLTVV.

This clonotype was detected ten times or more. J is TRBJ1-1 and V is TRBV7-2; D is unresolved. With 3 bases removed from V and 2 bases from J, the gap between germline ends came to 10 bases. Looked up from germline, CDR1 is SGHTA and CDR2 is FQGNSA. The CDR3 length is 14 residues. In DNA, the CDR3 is TGTGCCAGCAGCTTGATCTTGGCCAACACTGAAGCTTTCTTT. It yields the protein CASSLILANTEAFF.

The CDR3 sequence: CAGSTSGPFADTDTQYF. In DNA, the CDR3 is TGTGCCGGCAGCACATCAGGACCTTTTGCTGACACAGATACGCAGTATTTT. The V call is TRBV21-1, the J call TRBJ2-3. TRBV21-1 is flagged as a pseudogene. The CDR3 is 17 amino acids.

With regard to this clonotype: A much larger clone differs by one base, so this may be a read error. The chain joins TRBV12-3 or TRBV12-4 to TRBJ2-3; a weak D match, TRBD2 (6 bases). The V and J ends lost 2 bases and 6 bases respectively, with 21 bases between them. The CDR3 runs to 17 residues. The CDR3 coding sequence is TGTGCCAGCAGTTTAATAGTGACTAACGGGAGTGAGGATACGCAGTATTTT. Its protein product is CASSLIVTNGSEDTQYF.

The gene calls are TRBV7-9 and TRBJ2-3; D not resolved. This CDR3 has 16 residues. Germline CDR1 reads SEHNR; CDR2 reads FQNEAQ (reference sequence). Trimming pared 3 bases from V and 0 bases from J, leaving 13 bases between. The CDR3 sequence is CASSFLGRLSTDTQYF. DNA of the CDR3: TGTGCCAGCAGCTTCTTGGGCAGACTTAGCACAGATACGCAGTATTTT.

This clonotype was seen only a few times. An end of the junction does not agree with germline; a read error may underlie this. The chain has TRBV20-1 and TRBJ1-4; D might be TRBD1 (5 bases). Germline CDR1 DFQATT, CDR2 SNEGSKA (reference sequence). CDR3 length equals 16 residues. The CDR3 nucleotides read TGCAGTACTAGCAACCCCCAAGGGGCGACTAATGAAAAGCTGTTTTTT. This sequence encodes CSTSNPQGATNEKLFF.

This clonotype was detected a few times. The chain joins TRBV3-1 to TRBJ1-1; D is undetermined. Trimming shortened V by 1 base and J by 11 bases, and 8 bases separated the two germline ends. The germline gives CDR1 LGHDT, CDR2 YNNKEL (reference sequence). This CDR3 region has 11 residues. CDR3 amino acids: CASSQVGYAFF. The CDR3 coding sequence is TGTGCCAGCAGCCAAGTAGGGTACGCTTTCTTT.

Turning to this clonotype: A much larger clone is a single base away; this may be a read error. CDR3 coding DNA: TGCAGTGCTCCAAGACACAAGGATAGGAAGACCCAGTACTTC. It translates to CSAPRHKDRKTQYF. The chain combines TRBV20-1 with TRBJ2-5; D gene ambiguous. Germline CDR1 DFQATT, CDR2 SNEGSKA (reference sequence). CDR3 size: 14 residues. Trimming took off 5 bases at V and 6 bases at J, with 19 bases between the two ends.

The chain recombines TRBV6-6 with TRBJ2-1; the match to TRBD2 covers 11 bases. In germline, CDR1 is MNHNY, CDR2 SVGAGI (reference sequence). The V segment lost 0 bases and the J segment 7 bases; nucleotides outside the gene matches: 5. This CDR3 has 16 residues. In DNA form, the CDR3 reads TGTGCCAGCAGTTACTCGTATAGCGGGAGGGCAAATGAGCAGTTCTTC. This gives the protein CASSYSYSGRANEQFF.

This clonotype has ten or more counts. The CDR3 DNA is TGCAGCGTTCAAGCGGGATTTGGGTACGAGCAGTACTTC. Protein: CSVQAGFGYEQYF. The V gene is TRBV29-1, the J gene TRBJ2-7; 7 bases agree with TRBD2. V dropped 5 bases and J dropped 4; count of bases not matched to a gene: 8. CDR1 and CDR2 from the germline V gene are SQVTM and ANQGSEA. This CDR3 comprises 13 residues.

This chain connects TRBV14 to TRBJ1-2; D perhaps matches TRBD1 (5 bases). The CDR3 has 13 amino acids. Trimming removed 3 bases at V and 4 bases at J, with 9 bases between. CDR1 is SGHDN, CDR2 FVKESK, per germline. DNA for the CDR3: TGTGCCAGCAGCCATGGGGCGAGCTATGGCTACACCTTC. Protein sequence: CASSHGASYGYTF.

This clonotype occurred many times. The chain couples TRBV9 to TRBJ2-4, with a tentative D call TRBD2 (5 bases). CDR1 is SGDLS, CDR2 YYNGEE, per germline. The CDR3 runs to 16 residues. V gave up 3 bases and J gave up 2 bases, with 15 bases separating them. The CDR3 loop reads CASSAPGSGTKNIQYF. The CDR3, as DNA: TGTGCCAGCAGCGCCCCCGGTTCGGGGACCAAAAACATTCAGTACTTC.

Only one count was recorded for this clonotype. The CDR3 spells CSVVRDSIYGYTF. The CDR3 coding sequence is TGCAGCGTTGTTCGGGACAGCATCTATGGCTACACCTTC. The rearrangement links TRBV29-1 to TRBJ1-2; 7 bases line up with TRBD1. With V trimmed by 4 bases and J by 4 bases, 6 bases remained unmatched. The CDR3 runs 13 residues. The germline V gene has CDR1 SQVTM and CDR2 ANQGSEA.

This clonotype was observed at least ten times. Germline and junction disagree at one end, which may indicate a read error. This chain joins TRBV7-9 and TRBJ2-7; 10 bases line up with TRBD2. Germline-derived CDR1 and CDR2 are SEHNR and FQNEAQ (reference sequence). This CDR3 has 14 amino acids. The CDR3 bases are TGCGCCAGCAGCCCTAGCGGGAGCTCCTACGAGCAGTACTTC. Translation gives CASSPSGSSYEQYF. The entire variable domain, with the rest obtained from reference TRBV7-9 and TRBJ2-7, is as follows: DTGVSQNPRHKITKRGQNVTFRCDPISEHNRLYWYRQTLGQGPEFLTYFQNEAQLEKSRLLSDRFSAERPKGSFSTLEIQRTEQGDSAMYLCASSPSGSSYEQYFGPGTRLTVT.

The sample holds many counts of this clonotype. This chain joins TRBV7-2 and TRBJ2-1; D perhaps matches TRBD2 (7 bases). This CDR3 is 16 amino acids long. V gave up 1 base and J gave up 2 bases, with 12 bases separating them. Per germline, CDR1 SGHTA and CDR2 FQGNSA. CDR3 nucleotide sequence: TGTGCCAGCAGCTTAGAGAGGGGGGGGACCTACAATGAGCAGTTCTTC. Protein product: CASSLERGGTYNEQFF.

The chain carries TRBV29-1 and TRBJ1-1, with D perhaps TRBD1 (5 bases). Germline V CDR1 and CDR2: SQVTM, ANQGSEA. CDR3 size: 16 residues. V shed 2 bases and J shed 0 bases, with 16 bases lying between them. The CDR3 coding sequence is TGCAGCGTTGAAAGTCGGTTGCGGGACCTGAACACTGAAGCTTTCTTT. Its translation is CSVESRLRDLNTEAFF.

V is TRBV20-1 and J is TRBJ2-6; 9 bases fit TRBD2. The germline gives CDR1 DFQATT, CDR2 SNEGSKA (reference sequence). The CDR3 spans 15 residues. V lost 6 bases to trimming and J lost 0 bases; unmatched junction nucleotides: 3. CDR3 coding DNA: TGCAGTGCGCCTAGCGGGAACTCTGGGGCCAACGTCCTGACTTTC. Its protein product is CSAPSGNSGANVLTF.

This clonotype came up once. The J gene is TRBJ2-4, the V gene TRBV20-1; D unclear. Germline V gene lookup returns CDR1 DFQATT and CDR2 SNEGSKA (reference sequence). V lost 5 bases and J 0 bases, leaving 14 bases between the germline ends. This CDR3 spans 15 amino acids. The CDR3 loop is CSAPQRDLAKNIQYF. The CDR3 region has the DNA TGCAGTGCTCCCCAACGCGATCTAGCCAAAAACATTCAGTACTTC.

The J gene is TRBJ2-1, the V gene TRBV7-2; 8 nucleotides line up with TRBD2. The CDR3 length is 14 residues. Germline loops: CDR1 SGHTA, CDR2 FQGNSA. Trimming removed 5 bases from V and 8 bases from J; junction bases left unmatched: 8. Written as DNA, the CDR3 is TGTGCCAGCAGCAAGCTCGGGGGGGGCGATGAGCAGTTCTTC. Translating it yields CASSKLGGGDEQFF.

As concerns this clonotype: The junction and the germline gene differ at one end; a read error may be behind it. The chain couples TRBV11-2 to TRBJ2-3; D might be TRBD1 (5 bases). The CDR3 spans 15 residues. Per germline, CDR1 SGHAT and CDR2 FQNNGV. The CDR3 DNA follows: TGTGCCAGCAGATCGACGGGTTATGAGACAGATACGCGGTATTTT. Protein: CASRSTGYETDTRYF.

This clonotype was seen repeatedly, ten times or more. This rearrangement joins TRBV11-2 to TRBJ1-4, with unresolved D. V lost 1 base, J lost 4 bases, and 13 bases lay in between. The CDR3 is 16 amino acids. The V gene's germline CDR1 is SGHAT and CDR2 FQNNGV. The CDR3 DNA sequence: TGTGCCAGCAGCTTAGGGTCGGCAGTGGATAATGAAAAACTGTTTTTT. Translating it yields CASSLGSAVDNEKLFF.

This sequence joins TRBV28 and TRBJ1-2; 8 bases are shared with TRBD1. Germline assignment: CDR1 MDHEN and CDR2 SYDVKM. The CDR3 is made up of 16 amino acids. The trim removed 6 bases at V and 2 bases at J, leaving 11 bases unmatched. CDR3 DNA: TGTGCCAGCAGCCAAGGACAGGGTTGGGACAACTATGGCTACACCTTC. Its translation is CASSQGQGWDNYGYTF.